This T cell receptor (beta chain) emerged from a study of cytomegalovirus exposure and HLA in healthy donors. Findings and limits, study-wide: CMV serostatus was the only recorded immune exposure for donors. According to reports, the classifier identified cytomegalovirus status with high specificity and sensitivity. Trimming of TCR beta V- and J-genes showed a link, identified in a later analysis, to a missense DCLRE1C variant.

In the PCR, 60 Vbeta and 13 Jbeta primers were used. The repertoire was sequenced with immunoSEQ multiplex PCR; TCRdb's copy has only in-frame clones and lacks some. The table lists tens of thousands of clones, over 75% of them singletons. To note about this clone: Its antigen is as yet unknown.

The germline CDR1 and CDR2 sequences are SGHTA and FQGNSA. Unmatched junction bases numbered 4, after V lost 2 bases and J lost 5 bases. The CDR3 runs 14 residues. Each donor was nominally healthy when sampled (though unrecorded immune exposures were likely). The chain has TRBV7-2 and TRBJ2-5; TRBD2 agrees at 8 bases. Sequencing input: PBMCs. The TCR was taken from a male donor in good health and CMV-seropositive. CDR3 bases: TGTGCCAGCAGCTTATACGGGAGGGAGGAGACCCAGTACTTC. Its translation is CASSLYGREETQYF.